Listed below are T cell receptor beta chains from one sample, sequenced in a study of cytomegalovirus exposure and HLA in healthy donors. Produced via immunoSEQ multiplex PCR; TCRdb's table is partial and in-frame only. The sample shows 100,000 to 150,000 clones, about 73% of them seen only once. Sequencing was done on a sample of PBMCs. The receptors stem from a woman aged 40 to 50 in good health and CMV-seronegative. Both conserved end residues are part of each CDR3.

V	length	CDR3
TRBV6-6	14	CASSYAGAGQPQHF
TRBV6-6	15	CASSWQGAGANVLTF
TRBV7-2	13	CASSFAGANVLTF
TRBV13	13	CASSWTSTDTQYF
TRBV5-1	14	CASSWRLASDTQYF
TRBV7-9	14	CASSDNRGDEKLFF
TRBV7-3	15	CASSSGTSGRGEQFF
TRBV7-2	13	CASSPDQGYGYTF
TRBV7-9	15	CASSSSWERTGELFF
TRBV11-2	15	CASSPSKTVGYGYTF
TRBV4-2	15	CASSQPTGVLEKLFF
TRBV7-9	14	CASSLPGQGAEAFF
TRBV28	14	CASSLASGTDTQYF
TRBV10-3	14	CAISDGESPYGYTF
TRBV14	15	CASSRNGGTNEKLFF
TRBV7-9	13	CASSFLNTGELFF
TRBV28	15	CASSGLAGRYNEQFF
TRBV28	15	CASSLLAGNTGELFF
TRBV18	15	CASSLTQGQDTEAFF
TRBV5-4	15	CASSPTGDGKETQYF
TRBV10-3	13	CAISYRDRDEQYF
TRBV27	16	CASSLTSGGPQETQYF
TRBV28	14	CASSLPESDQPQHF
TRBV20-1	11	CSARRQYEQYF
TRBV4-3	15	CASSAQGATNEKLFF
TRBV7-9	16	CASSPPRGGTGNTIYF
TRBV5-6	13	CASRRQSTDTQYF
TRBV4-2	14	CASSPRLDYNEQFF